Listed below are T cell receptor beta chains from one sample, sequenced in a study of T cell responses to AZD1222 COVID-19 vaccine. TCRdb's table, derived via immunoSEQ multiplex PCR, lists solely in-frame clones and lacks some. The sample shows 110,000 to 150,000 clones, about 92% of them seen only once. Sample: peripheral blood, taken 28 days after the second AZD1222 dose. The receptors come from an adult who received the AZD1222 COVID-19 vaccine. Each CDR3 is given with its conserved first and last residue. Each record gives: D gene, J gene, V gene, clone size, CDR3 protein, CDR3 DNA. A D gene is named only where the DNA matches it firmly. A row's size may be missing; if present it is once, few, many or a size class.

D gene: NA
J gene: TRBJ1-3
V gene: TRBV28
clone size: once
CDR3 protein: CATQDGGNTIYF
CDR3 DNA: TGTGCCACCCAGGATGGTGGAAACACCATATATTTT

D gene: NA
J gene: TRBJ1-4
V gene: TRBV6-5
clone size: NA
CDR3 protein: CASTRGGEGFEKLFF
CDR3 DNA: TGTGCCAGCACCCGGGGGGGGGAAGGGTTTGAAAAACTGTTTTTT

D gene: TRBD2
J gene: TRBJ2-7
V gene: TRBV20-1
clone size: few
CDR3 protein: CSASPLAGVSYEQYF
CDR3 DNA: TGCAGTGCTAGTCCCCTAGCGGGAGTAAGCTACGAGCAGTACTTC

D gene: TRBD1
J gene: TRBJ1-5
V gene: TRBV4-1
clone size: NA
CDR3 protein: CASSQQPGQGHQPQHF
CDR3 DNA: TGCGCCAGCAGCCAACAGCCGGGACAGGGACATCAGCCCCAGCATTTT

D gene: NA
J gene: TRBJ2-1
V gene: TRBV7-2
clone size: NA
CDR3 protein: CASSLSYSNEQFF
CDR3 DNA: TGTGCCAGCAGCCTCTCGTATAGCAATGAGCAGTTCTTC

D gene: TRBD1
J gene: TRBJ1-5
V gene: TRBV6-1
clone size: NA
CDR3 protein: CASSEALGGNLYSNQPQHF
CDR3 DNA: TGTGCCAGCAGTGAAGCCCTAGGGGGCAACCTTTATAGCAATCAGCCCCAGCATTTT

D gene: NA
J gene: TRBJ2-1
V gene: TRBV11-3
clone size: NA
CDR3 protein: CASSLAGYNEQFF
CDR3 DNA: TGTGCCAGCAGCTTAGCGGGCTACAATGAGCAGTTCTTC

D gene: NA
J gene: TRBJ1-2
V gene: TRBV6-5
clone size: once
CDR3 protein: CAISPGPGGYGYTF
CDR3 DNA: TGTGCCATCTCTCCGGGACCCGGGGGCTATGGCTACACCTTC

D gene: TRBD2
J gene: TRBJ2-1
V gene: TRBV18
clone size: NA
CDR3 protein: CASSPLRTSVVYEQFF
CDR3 DNA: TGTGCCAGCTCACCACTTAGGACTAGCGTGGTCTATGAGCAGTTCTTC

D gene: NA
J gene: TRBJ2-1
V gene: TRBV2
clone size: NA
CDR3 protein: CASSWRSEQFF
CDR3 DNA: TGTGCCAGCAGTTGGAGAAGTGAGCAGTTCTTC

D gene: NA
J gene: TRBJ1-5
V gene: TRBV15
clone size: few
CDR3 protein: CATSRAGSNQPQHF
CDR3 DNA: TGTGCCACCAGCAGAGCTGGGAGCAATCAGCCCCAGCATTTT

D gene: NA
J gene: TRBJ2-2
V gene: TRBV20-1
clone size: NA
CDR3 protein: CSASLAGRNTGELFF
CDR3 DNA: TGCAGTGCTAGTCTCGCAGGGAGGAACACCGGGGAGCTGTTTTTT

D gene: NA
J gene: TRBJ2-7
V gene: TRBV7-8
clone size: NA
CDR3 protein: CASSSRTGSSYEQYF
CDR3 DNA: TGTGCCAGCAGCTCCCGGACGGGGAGCTCCTACGAGCAGTACTTC

D gene: NA
J gene: TRBJ1-1
V gene: TRBV2
clone size: NA
CDR3 protein: CASSLLDLQAWNTEAFF
CDR3 DNA: TGTGCCAGCAGCCTGTTAGACTTACAGGCCTGGAACACTGAAGCTTTCTTT

D gene: TRBD1
J gene: TRBJ2-5
V gene: TRBV14
clone size: NA
CDR3 protein: CASSQGSGTVYQETQYF
CDR3 DNA: TGTGCCAGCAGCCAAGGCTCGGGGACAGTGTACCAAGAGACCCAGTACTTC

D gene: TRBD1
J gene: TRBJ1-6
V gene: TRBV30
clone size: NA
CDR3 protein: CAWSATGGRISPLHF
CDR3 DNA: TGTGCCTGGAGTGCAACAGGGGGCCGGATTTCACCCCTCCACTTT

D gene: NA
J gene: TRBJ1-1
V gene: TRBV6-5
clone size: few
CDR3 protein: CASSPSENTEAFF
CDR3 DNA: TGTGCCAGCAGCCCGTCGGAGAACACTGAAGCTTTCTTT

D gene: NA
J gene: TRBJ2-1
V gene: TRBV6-2/TRBV6-3
clone size: NA
CDR3 protein: CASSYGGGDSLSYNEQFF
CDR3 DNA: TGTGCCAGCAGTTACGGAGGGGGCGACAGCCTCTCCTACAATGAGCAGTTCTTC

D gene: TRBD1
J gene: TRBJ1-1
V gene: TRBV6-4
clone size: NA
CDR3 protein: CASSVSTGPGTEAFF
CDR3 DNA: TGTGCCAGCAGTGTCTCGACAGGGCCGGGTACTGAAGCTTTCTTT

D gene: TRBD1
J gene: TRBJ1-5
V gene: TRBV19
clone size: NA
CDR3 protein: CASSIEARGLGQPQHF
CDR3 DNA: TGTGCCAGTAGTATAGAGGCCAGGGGGCTAGGTCAGCCCCAGCATTTT

D gene: TRBD1
J gene: TRBJ2-1
V gene: TRBV4-1
clone size: NA
CDR3 protein: CASSFHPSGQRNEQFF
CDR3 DNA: TGCGCCAGCAGCTTCCACCCCTCGGGACAGCGAAATGAGCAGTTCTTC

D gene: NA
J gene: TRBJ1-1
V gene: TRBV9
clone size: NA
CDR3 protein: CASSPGDMNTEAFF
CDR3 DNA: TGTGCCAGCAGCCCGGGAGACATGAACACTGAAGCTTTCTTT

D gene: NA
J gene: TRBJ1-2
V gene: TRBV7-2
clone size: NA
CDR3 protein: CASSLVEVDSLYGYTF
CDR3 DNA: TGTGCCAGCAGCTTAGTGGAGGTGGACAGCCTCTATGGCTACACCTTC

D gene: NA
J gene: TRBJ2-2
V gene: TRBV7-2
clone size: NA
CDR3 protein: CASSPTRGVGELFF
CDR3 DNA: TGTGCCAGCAGCCCGACTAGAGGGGTCGGGGAGCTGTTTTTT

D gene: TRBD1
J gene: TRBJ1-2
V gene: TRBV3-1/TRBV3-2
clone size: NA
CDR3 protein: CASSPGQGVGGYGYTF
CDR3 DNA: TGTGCCAGCAGCCCCGGACAGGGGGTCGGGGGCTATGGCTACACCTTC

D gene: NA
J gene: TRBJ1-6
V gene: TRBV28
clone size: NA
CDR3 protein: CASSFYNYNSPLHF
CDR3 DNA: TGTGCCAGCAGTTTCTACAACTATAATTCACCCCTCCACTTT

D gene: TRBD2
J gene: TRBJ2-1
V gene: TRBV24-1
clone size: NA
CDR3 protein: CATSDPGLPSSYNEQFF
CDR3 DNA: TGTGCCACCAGTGACCCGGGACTACCAAGCTCCTACAATGAGCAGTTCTTC

D gene: NA
J gene: TRBJ2-6
V gene: TRBV4-1
clone size: NA
CDR3 protein: CASSASPGQASGANVLTF
CDR3 DNA: TGCGCCAGCAGCGCCTCCCCGGGACAAGCCTCTGGGGCCAACGTCCTGACTTTC

D gene: NA
J gene: TRBJ1-1
V gene: TRBV7-3
clone size: NA
CDR3 protein: CASSPGGAFF
CDR3 DNA: TGTGCCAGCAGCCCGGGGGGAGCTTTCTTT

D gene: NA
J gene: TRBJ2-1
V gene: TRBV9
clone size: NA
CDR3 protein: CASSVATGLYNEQFF
CDR3 DNA: TGTGCCAGCAGCGTAGCTACTGGACTTTACAATGAGCAGTTCTTC

D gene: NA
J gene: TRBJ2-6
V gene: TRBV23-1
clone size: NA
CDR3 protein: CASSQGTPLRVWGANVLTF
CDR3 DNA: TGCGCCAGCAGTCAAGGGACACCTCTGAGGGTCTGGGGGGCCAACGTCCTGACTTTC

D gene: TRBD2
J gene: TRBJ2-1
V gene: TRBV2
clone size: NA
CDR3 protein: CATHVSGRQSKGQFF
CDR3 DNA: TGTGCCACCCATGTTAGCGGGAGGCAAAGCAAAGGGCAGTTCTTC

D gene: TRBD1
J gene: TRBJ1-6
V gene: TRBV19
clone size: NA
CDR3 protein: CASRGTARNSPLHF
CDR3 DNA: TGTGCCAGTAGGGGGACAGCACGTAATTCACCCCTCCACTTT

D gene: TRBD1
J gene: TRBJ1-5
V gene: TRBV28
clone size: once
CDR3 protein: CASSPDRPSNQPQHF
CDR3 DNA: TGTGCCAGCAGCCCGGACAGGCCTAGCAATCAGCCCCAGCATTTT

D gene: NA
J gene: TRBJ1-5
V gene: TRBV2
clone size: NA
CDR3 protein: CASTRAARGNQPQHF
CDR3 DNA: TGTGCCAGCACCCGGGCCGCCCGGGGCAATCAGCCCCAGCATTTT

D gene: NA
J gene: TRBJ2-5
V gene: TRBV7-9
clone size: NA
CDR3 protein: CASSLTAKETQYF
CDR3 DNA: TGTGCCAGCAGCCTAACAGCGAAGGAGACCCAGTACTTC

D gene: TRBD2
J gene: TRBJ2-1
V gene: TRBV28
clone size: NA
CDR3 protein: CASSLREANEQFF
CDR3 DNA: TGTGCCAGCTCCCTCCGGGAGGCGAATGAGCAGTTCTTC

D gene: NA
J gene: TRBJ1-2
V gene: TRBV2
clone size: NA
CDR3 protein: CASRLVVEGSGYTF
CDR3 DNA: TGTGCCAGCAGACTCGTGGTTGAGGGTAGTGGCTACACCTTC

D gene: TRBD1
J gene: TRBJ1-1
V gene: TRBV7-6
clone size: NA
CDR3 protein: CASSLSQGAEAFF
CDR3 DNA: TGTGCCAGCAGCTTATCACAGGGGGCTGAAGCTTTCTTT

D gene: NA
J gene: TRBJ1-1
V gene: TRBV7-6
clone size: NA
CDR3 protein: CASSLGPARSEAFF
CDR3 DNA: TGTGCCAGCAGCCTGGGACCTGCTCGTAGTGAAGCTTTCTTT

D gene: TRBD1
J gene: TRBJ1-5
V gene: TRBV5-8
clone size: NA
CDR3 protein: CASSWGPGQGMSQPQHF
CDR3 DNA: TGTGCCAGCAGCTGGGGACCGGGACAGGGAATGTCTCAGCCCCAGCATTTT

D gene: TRBD2
J gene: TRBJ2-2
V gene: TRBV11-2
clone size: NA
CDR3 protein: CASSPRRGGTTGELFF
CDR3 DNA: TGTGCCAGCAGCCCCCGCCGCGGGGGAACCACCGGGGAGCTGTTTTTT

D gene: NA
J gene: TRBJ1-4
V gene: TRBV6-2/TRBV6-3
clone size: NA
CDR3 protein: CASSYSTRRTNEKLFF
CDR3 DNA: TGTGCCAGCAGTTACTCGACACGGAGGACTAATGAAAAACTGTTTTTT

D gene: TRBD1
J gene: TRBJ2-7
V gene: TRBV19
clone size: NA
CDR3 protein: CASSTNRGAYEQYF
CDR3 DNA: TGTGCCAGTAGTACAAACAGGGGGGCCTACGAGCAGTACTTC

D gene: NA
J gene: TRBJ2-7
V gene: TRBV6-5
clone size: NA
CDR3 protein: CASSDSSDYEQYF
CDR3 DNA: TGTGCCAGCAGCGACTCTAGTGACTACGAGCAGTACTTC

D gene: NA
J gene: TRBJ2-7
V gene: TRBV30
clone size: NA
CDR3 protein: CAWSVLQGSSYEQYF
CDR3 DNA: TGTGCCTGGAGTGTACTTCAGGGGAGCTCCTACGAGCAGTACTTC

D gene: NA
J gene: TRBJ1-2
V gene: TRBV10-2
clone size: NA
CDR3 protein: CASSEEDRVIYGYTF
CDR3 DNA: TGCGCCAGCAGTGAGGAGGATAGGGTAATCTATGGCTACACCTTC

D gene: NA
J gene: TRBJ1-4
V gene: TRBV14
clone size: NA
CDR3 protein: CASSQAGRFGEKLFF
CDR3 DNA: TGTGCCAGCAGCCAAGCAGGGCGGTTCGGGGAAAAACTGTTTTTT

D gene: NA
J gene: TRBJ1-4
V gene: TRBV5-1
clone size: NA
CDR3 protein: CASSTRPTTNEKLFF
CDR3 DNA: TGCGCCAGCAGCACCCGACCGACAACTAATGAAAAACTGTTTTTT

D gene: NA
J gene: TRBJ2-1
V gene: TRBV5-4
clone size: NA
CDR3 protein: CASKLDYNEQFF
CDR3 DNA: TGTGCCAGCAAACTAGACTACAATGAGCAGTTCTTC

D gene: NA
J gene: TRBJ1-2
V gene: TRBV28
clone size: NA
CDR3 protein: CASSSPFNYGYTF
CDR3 DNA: TGTGCCAGCAGTTCCCCTTTTAACTATGGCTACACCTTC

D gene: NA
J gene: TRBJ2-2
V gene: TRBV24-1
clone size: NA
CDR3 protein: CATSDTRRSNTGELFF
CDR3 DNA: TGTGCCACCAGTGATACCAGGAGATCGAACACCGGGGAGCTGTTTTTT

D gene: NA
J gene: TRBJ1-1
V gene: TRBV19
clone size: NA
CDR3 protein: CASKGSSGNTEAFF
CDR3 DNA: TGTGCCAGTAAGGGGAGTAGTGGGAACACTGAAGCTTTCTTT

D gene: TRBD2
J gene: TRBJ2-1
V gene: TRBV28
clone size: NA
CDR3 protein: CASSHALRDYSYNEQFF
CDR3 DNA: TGTGCCAGCAGTCATGCCCTACGGGACTACTCCTACAATGAGCAGTTCTTC

D gene: TRBD2
J gene: TRBJ2-3
V gene: TRBV7-2
clone size: NA
CDR3 protein: CASSLATSGITDTQYF
CDR3 DNA: TGTGCCAGCAGCTTAGCCACTAGCGGAATCACAGATACGCAGTATTTT